This T cell receptor (beta chain) was documented in a study of T cells in localized non-small cell lung cancer. The table lists this clone with a count of one. Antigen unknown. The sample has other DNA sequences that encode this CDR3 too. V was pared by 3 bases and J by 0 bases, with 9 bases between. This CDR3 is 14 amino acids long. Germline V gives CDR1 KGHSH, CDR2 LQKENI. Profiling relied on immunoSEQ multiplex PCR, and the TCRdb table lists in-frame clones only, not all of them. Found here are tens of thousands of clones, about four fifths of them singletons; the top ten hold 1% to 1.5%. General study results and limits: Because researchers sequenced only one region of the tumor, heterogeneity is still possible. The study found T cell clonality highest in uninvolved adjacent lung, above tumor. Those with higher blood T cell density had longer overall survival. Median detection of top 100 tumor clones in adjacent lung was around 57 clones.

The source of this sequence is a female donor older than 55 with stage I lung adenocarcinoma. V gene TRBV18 combines with J gene TRBJ2-7; possibly TRBD1 for D (6 bases). The sequences come from peripheral blood, collected before any cancer treatment. The CDR3 nucleotides are TGTGCCAGCTCACCGAGGACAGCCTCCTACGAGCAGTACTTC. It is translated as CASSPRTASYEQYF. Looking up the rest from reference TRBV18 and TRBJ2-7 gives the full variable domain: NAGVMQNPRHLVRRRGQEARLRCSPMKGHSHVYWYRQLPEEGLKFMVYLQKENIIDESGMPKERFSAEFPKEGPSILRIQQVVRGDSAAYFCASSPRTASYEQYFGPGTRLTVT.